This T cell receptor beta chain derives from a study of monozygotic twins with inflammatory bowel disease. General study points: Twins with IBD had fewer clonotypes in common with others than healthy twins, particularly during disease activity.

TCRdb reprocessed the 5' RACE reads; each CDR3 protein has one entry and no DNA is given. This listing includes about 440,000 distinct CDR3 sequences. Concerning this clonotype: Its antigen is not identified.

This CDR3 contains 15 residues. The V gene's germline CDR1 is SEHNR and CDR2 FQNEAQ (reference sequence). The chain uses TRBV7-9 and TRBJ1-1; the TCRdb D gene call, TRBD1, has no DNA to confirm it. The sequencing input was blood. The receptor's source is a human donor with ulcerative colitis or Crohn's disease, or a healthy co-twin of an affected twin (not recorded which). CDR3 sequence reads: CASSQGTGRNTEAFF.